Each of the 21 T cell receptor beta chains below was sequenced from the same sample in a study of T cell therapy after organ transplantation. No antigen has been identified for these receptors. Produced via immunoSEQ multiplex PCR; TCRdb's table is partial and in-frame only. The sample holds 44,000 or so clones, about 94% seen once. Here the sequenced sample was CD8+ T cells from blood, taken before autologous CMV-specific T cell therapy. These receptors were collected from a human patient who had received a solid organ transplant and had CMV disease.

V usage is TRBV5-1 and J usage is TRBJ2-2, with 7 bases lining up with TRBD1. V was clipped by 0 bases and J by 0 bases; unmatched bases: 14. Germline CDR1 and CDR2: SGHRS and YFSETQ. This CDR3 is 20 amino acids long. The CDR3, as DNA: TGCGCCAGCAGCTTGGTGGGGCTGGCCCGGGACAGCTCGAACACCGGGGAGCTGTTTTTT. Protein product: CASSLVGLARDSSNTGELFF.

The chain combines TRBV4-3 with TRBJ1-2, with D uncertain. Germline V gene data show CDR1 as LGHNA and CDR2 as YSLEER. The CDR3 extends over 16 amino acids. V gave up 0 bases and J gave up 0 bases, with 11 bases separating them. The CDR3 region has the DNA TGCGCCAGCAGCCAAGATTTCAGAAGAGCTAACTATGGCTACACCTTC. It specifies CASSQDFRRANYGYTF.

This chain uses TRBV7-9 with TRBJ1-5; D unresolved. CDR1 and CDR2 from the germline V gene are SEHNR and FQNEAQ (reference sequence). Trimming shortened V by 0 bases and J by 0 bases, and 9 bases separated the two germline ends. The length of the CDR3 is 16 residues. Here the CDR3 DNA reads TGTGCCAGCAGCTTAGCGCAGGCAGATAGCAATCAGCCCCAGCATTTT. This encodes CASSLAQADSNQPQHF.

The chain combines TRBV7-2 with TRBJ1-4; D gene ambiguous. The CDR3 length is 15 residues. Trimming cost V 1 base and J 2 bases, with 8 bases left between them. CDR1 is SGHTA and CDR2 is FQGNSA in the germline V gene. The CDR3 spells CASSLGAATNEKLFF. The CDR3 nucleotides read TGTGCCAGCAGCTTAGGGGCGGCGACTAATGAAAAACTGTTTTTT.

This clone was seen a handful of times. The chain has TRBV19 and TRBJ1-1; 9 nucleotides agree with TRBD1. This CDR3 is 15 amino acids long. V shed 5 bases and J 5 bases; nucleotides not matched to a gene: 9. Germline V gene data show CDR1 as LNHDA and CDR2 as SQIVND (reference sequence). The DNA of the CDR3 is TGTGCCAGTAGTTCGGGACAGGGAGGTGGGACTGAAGCTTTCTTT. This encodes CASSSGQGGGTEAFF. Based on the CDR3 plus reference TRBV19 and TRBJ1-1, the full variable domain is DGGITQSPKYLFRKEGQNVTLSCEQNLNHDAMYWYRQDPGQGLRLIYYSQIVNDFQKGDIAEGYSVSREKKESFPLTVTSAQKNPTAFYLCASSSGQGGGTEAFFGQGTRLTVV.

CDR3 coding DNA: TGTGCCAGCAGCTTGGGGCAGGGGAGTGAAAAACTGTTTTTT. Translation gives CASSLGQGSEKLFF. This sequence joins TRBV5-6 and TRBJ1-4; perhaps TRBD1 as D (6 bases). This CDR3 has 14 residues. V was cut by 0 bases and J by 7 bases, with 10 bases left in between. The germline gives CDR1 SGHDT, CDR2 YYEEEE.

This rearrangement joins TRBV28 to TRBJ2-7; no clear D gene. The V gene's germline CDR1 is MDHEN and CDR2 SYDVKM. The CDR3 length is 16 residues. The V end was cut by 3 bases, the J end by 0 bases, with 15 bases between. The DNA of the CDR3 is TGTGCCAGCAGTTTTAACTGGGCCTCAAGCTCCTACGAGCAGTACTTC. Residues: CASSFNWASSSYEQYF.

J is TRBJ2-7 and V is TRBV19, with 9 bases aligning to TRBD1. The CDR3 has 15 residues. The V and J ends lost 7 bases and 7 bases, in that order; junction bases with no gene match: 14. The germline gives CDR1 LNHDA, CDR2 SQIVND (reference sequence). This chain's CDR3 is CASKAPGQGNREQYF. The CDR3, as DNA: TGTGCCAGTAAGGCCCCGGGACAGGGAAACCGGGAGCAGTACTTC.

The CDR3 loop is CASSDGTPDEAFF. For the CDR3, the DNA is TGCGCCAGCAGCGACGGGACTCCGGATGAAGCTTTCTTT. The genes are TRBV4-3 and TRBJ1-1, with D possibly matching TRBD1 (5 bases). The germline gives CDR1 LGHNA, CDR2 YSLEER. Trimming pared 5 bases from V and 7 bases from J, leaving 14 bases between. The CDR3 extends over 13 amino acids.

The chain employs TRBV5-6 and TRBJ2-7; 7 bases are shared with TRBD1. The CDR3 runs 12 residues. Looked up from germline, CDR1 is SGHDT and CDR2 is YYEEEE. Unmatched junction bases numbered 1, after V lost 4 bases and J lost 3 bases. DNA for the CDR3: TGTGCCAGCAGCCCAGGGGGCTACGAGCAGTACTTC. Translation: CASSPGGYEQYF.

The chain carries TRBV9 and TRBJ1-1, with 7 bases fitting TRBD1. The V and J ends lost 4 bases and 4 bases, in that order; junction bases with no gene match: 7. CDR1 is SGDLS and CDR2 is YYNGEE in the germline V gene. This CDR3 has 14 amino acids. The CDR3 nucleotides are TGTGCCAGCAGCCAGCAGGGGGAGTCCACTGAAGCTTTCTTT. The encoded protein is CASSQQGESTEAFF.

The genes are TRBV6-4 and TRBJ2-3; 16 bases match TRBD2. Germline V gene sequence: CDR1 MRHNA, CDR2 SNTAGT. Losses at the gene ends were 3 bases for V and 5 bases for J; bases not matched to a gene: 5. The CDR3 runs 17 residues. In nucleotides, the CDR3 is TGTGCCAGCAGTGATGGGACTAGCGGGGGGGCCATAGATACGCAGTATTTT. It translates to CASSDGTSGGAIDTQYF.

The V gene is TRBV15, the J gene TRBJ1-1; D not certain. From germline, CDR1 is LNHNV and CDR2 YYDKDF (reference sequence). V was trimmed by 0 bases and J by 1 base, leaving 6 bases between them. The CDR3 covers 14 residues. CDR3 nucleotide sequence: TGTGCCACCAGCAGAGACAGGACGAACACTGAAGCTTTCTTT. This gives the protein CATSRDRTNTEAFF.

The rearrangement links TRBV19 to TRBJ2-7; 7 bases are a match to TRBD2. V trimming: 7 bases; J trimming: 2 bases; junction bases outside the gene matches: 8. CDR3 length: 14 residues. CDR1 is LNHDA, CDR2 SQIVND, per germline (reference sequence). The CDR3 DNA follows: TGTGCCAGTAACCCTAGCGGAACTCCCTACGAGCAGTACTTC. Its protein product is CASNPSGTPYEQYF. Full variable domain (missing parts from reference TRBV19 and TRBJ2-7): DGGITQSPKYLFRKEGQNVTLSCEQNLNHDAMYWYRQDPGQGLRLIYYSQIVNDFQKGDIAEGYSVSREKKESFPLTVTSAQKNPTAFYLCASNPSGTPYEQYFGPGTRLTVT.

The chain employs TRBV29-1 and TRBJ2-7; the D gene could be TRBD1 or TRBD2 (5 bases each). CDR1 and CDR2 (germline): SQVTM, ANQGSEA. Trimming left V 3 bases short and J 7 bases short, with 19 bases between. The CDR3 contains 14 residues. The DNA of the CDR3 is TGCAGCGTTGATGGAGGACGGACATCTGTTGAGCAGTACTTC. Protein product: CSVDGGRTSVEQYF.

This chain joins TRBV29-1 and TRBJ2-1; D is ambiguous. Germline assignment: CDR1 SQVTM and CDR2 ANQGSEA. Trimming pared 8 bases from V and 5 bases from J, leaving 7 bases between. The CDR3 contains 10 residues. This CDR3 reads CSSSNNEQFF. CDR3 nucleotides: TGCAGCTCAAGTAACAATGAGCAGTTCTTC.

By frequency in the sample, this clone is medium-sized. Other DNA variants within this sample encode the same CDR3. The chain carries TRBV6-5 and TRBJ2-2, with D maybe TRBD1 (5 bases). V was trimmed by 2 bases and J by 1 base, leaving 8 bases between them. The germline CDR1 and CDR2 sequences are MNHEY and SVGAGI. This CDR3 region has 15 residues. The CDR3 sequence is CASSYDGQNTGELFF. The CDR3, as DNA: TGTGCCAGCAGTTACGACGGACAGAACACCGGGGAGCTGTTTTTT.

The rearrangement joins TRBV21-1 to TRBJ1-5; the tabulated D call, TRBD1, remains unverified against the DNA. TRBV21-1 is annotated as a pseudogene. The CDR3 loop spans 13 amino acids. This CDR3 is CASRQGANQPQHF. CDR3 DNA sequence: TGTGCCAGCCGACAGGGGGCCAATCAGCCCCAGCATTTT.

In the case of this clone: One end of the junction varies from germline; a read error may be responsible. The V and J genes are TRBV5-1 and TRBJ2-1; 8 bases agree with TRBD1. Germline loops: CDR1 SGHRS, CDR2 YFSETQ. CDR3 size: 16 residues. This chain's CDR3 is CASSSDGQGSHNEQFF. CDR3 DNA sequence: TGCGCCAGCAGCTCCGACGGACAGGGCTCCCACAATGAGCAGTTCTTC.

This chain connects TRBV6-4 to TRBJ2-1; D remains unclear. Between the trimmed V and J ends, which lost 3 bases and 3 bases, there was a span of 15 bases. The CDR3 runs 16 residues. From germline, CDR1 is MRHNA and CDR2 SNTAGT. The DNA for the CDR3 is TGTGCCAGCAGTGATACTACTACAACCCTCTACAATGAGCAGTTCTTC. Protein product: CASSDTTTTLYNEQFF.

The rearrangement links TRBV29-1 to TRBJ1-2, with D maybe TRBD1 (5 bases). Trimming removed 3 bases from V and 5 bases from J, with 13 bases in between. The CDR3 spans 13 residues. Per germline, CDR1 SQVTM and CDR2 ANQGSEA. CDR3 region: CSVDGQGLYGYTF. The CDR3 nucleotides read TGCAGCGTTGATGGGCAGGGACTGTATGGCTACACCTTC. The entire variable domain, with the rest obtained from reference TRBV29-1 and TRBJ1-2, is as follows: SAVISQKPSRDICQRGTSLTIQCQVDSQVTMMFWYRQQPGQSLTLIATANQGSEATYESGFVIDKFPISRPNLTFSTLTVSNMSPEDSSIYLCSVDGQGLYGYTFGSGTRLTVV.